This T cell receptor beta chain came from a study of low-dose radiotherapy and immunotherapy resistance in tumors. Many counts were recorded for this clonotype. Indicated time point: before trial treatment. Donors were treated with nivolumab, ipilimumab, aspirin, and low-dose cyclophosphamide and radiotherapy. Gene-specific TRAV and TRBV primers were used for first-strand cDNA, covering alpha and beta chains. For amplifying TCRs, the PCR ran for around 20 cycles with Phusion, which was used together with a constant-region primer and the adapter on the V primers. TCRdb itself ran the reads through MiXCR, one entry per CDR3 protein. This repertoire shows tens of thousands of distinct CDR3 sequences, roughly a tenth found once; its top ten account for around 0.96%. This CDR3 is 10 amino acids long. Germline V gene sequence: CDR1 MDHEN, CDR2 SYDVKM. Trimming removed 10 bases at V and 6 bases at J, with 6 bases between.

The genes are TRBV28 and TRBJ1-4; D call uncertain. The sequencing here drew on PBMCs, taken before treatment. The receptor's source is a male donor with prostate cancer. This CDR3 is CATADEKLFF. CDR3 in DNA: TGTGCCACCGCTGATGAAAAACTGTTTTTT.